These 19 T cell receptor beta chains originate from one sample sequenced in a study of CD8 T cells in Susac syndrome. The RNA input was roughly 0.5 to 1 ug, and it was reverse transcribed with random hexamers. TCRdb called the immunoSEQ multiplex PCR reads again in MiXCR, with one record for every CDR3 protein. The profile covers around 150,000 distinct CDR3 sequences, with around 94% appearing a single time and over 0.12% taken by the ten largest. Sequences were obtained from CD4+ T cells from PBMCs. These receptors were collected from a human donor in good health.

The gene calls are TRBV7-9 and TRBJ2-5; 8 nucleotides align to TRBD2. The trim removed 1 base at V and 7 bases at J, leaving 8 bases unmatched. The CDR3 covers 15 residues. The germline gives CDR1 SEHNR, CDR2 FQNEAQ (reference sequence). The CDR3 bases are TGTGCCAGCAGCTTAGGCGGGGGGTTCCAGAGGACCCAGTACTTC. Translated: CASSLGGGFQRTQYF.

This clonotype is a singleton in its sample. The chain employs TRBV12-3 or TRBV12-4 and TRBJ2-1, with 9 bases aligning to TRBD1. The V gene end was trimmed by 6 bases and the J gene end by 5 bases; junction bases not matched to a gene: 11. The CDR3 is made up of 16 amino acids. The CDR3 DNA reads TGTGCCAGCAGCCCTGCCGGGACAGGGAACCACAATGAGCAGTTCTTC. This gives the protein CASSPAGTGNHNEQFF.

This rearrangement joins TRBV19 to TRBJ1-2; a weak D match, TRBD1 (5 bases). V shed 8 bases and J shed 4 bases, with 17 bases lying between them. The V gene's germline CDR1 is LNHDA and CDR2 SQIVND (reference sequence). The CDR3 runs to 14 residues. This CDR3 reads CASSDSPTIYGYTF. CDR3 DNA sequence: TGTGCCAGTTCCGACAGCCCTACAATCTATGGCTACACCTTC.

CDR3 in DNA: TGCAGTGCTCTAACGGGGGGCTCCCTCTCCTACAATGAGCAGTTCTTC. Protein sequence: CSALTGGSLSYNEQFF. This sequence joins TRBV20-1 and TRBJ2-1; tentatively, D is TRBD2 (7 bases). Trimming shortened V by 5 bases and J by 0 bases, and 17 bases separated the two germline ends. Germline CDR1 DFQATT, CDR2 SNEGSKA (reference sequence). This CDR3 region has 16 residues.

The CDR3 spells CASSIADTQYF. In DNA form, the CDR3 reads TGTGCCAGTAGTATTGCAGATACGCAGTATTTT. The J gene is TRBJ2-3, the V gene TRBV19, with no clear D. The V gene lost 3 bases and the J gene lost 4 bases, with 2 bases spanning the gap. The germline CDR1 and CDR2 sequences are LNHDA and SQIVND (reference sequence). The CDR3 is 11 residues long.

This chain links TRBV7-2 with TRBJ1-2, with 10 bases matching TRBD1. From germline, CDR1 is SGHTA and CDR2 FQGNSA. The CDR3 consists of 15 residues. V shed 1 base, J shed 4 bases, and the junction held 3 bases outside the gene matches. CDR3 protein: CASSLVTGGPYGYTF. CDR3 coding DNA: TGTGCCAGCAGCTTAGTGACAGGGGGCCCCTATGGCTACACCTTC.

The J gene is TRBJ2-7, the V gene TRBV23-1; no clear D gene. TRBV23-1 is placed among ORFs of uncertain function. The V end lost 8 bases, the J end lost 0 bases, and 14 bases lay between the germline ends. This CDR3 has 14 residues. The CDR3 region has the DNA TGCGCCAGCCGCCCCGACGGAGACTCCTACGAGCAGTACTTC. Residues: CASRPDGDSYEQYF.

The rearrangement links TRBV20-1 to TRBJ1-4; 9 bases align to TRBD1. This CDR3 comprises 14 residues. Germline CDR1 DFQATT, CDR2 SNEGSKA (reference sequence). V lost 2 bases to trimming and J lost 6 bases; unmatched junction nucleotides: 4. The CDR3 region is CSARPGQGDEKLFF. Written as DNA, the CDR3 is TGCAGTGCTAGACCGGGACAGGGCGATGAAAAACTGTTTTTT.

The CDR3 DNA is TGTGCCAGCAGCTTGGTTCTAGCGGGGACGGAGACCCAGTACTTC. It yields the protein CASSLVLAGTETQYF. The chain carries TRBV5-4 and TRBJ2-5; TRBD2 agrees at 9 bases. Trimming took 0 bases from V and 5 from J; bases not matched to a gene: 5. From germline, CDR1 is SGHNT and CDR2 YYREEE (reference sequence). The CDR3 covers 15 residues.

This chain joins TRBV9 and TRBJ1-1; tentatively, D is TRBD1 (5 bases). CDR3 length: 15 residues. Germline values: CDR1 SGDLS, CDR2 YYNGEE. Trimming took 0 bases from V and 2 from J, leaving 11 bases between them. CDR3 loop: CASSVVGRDNTEAFF. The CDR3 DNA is TGTGCCAGCAGCGTAGTCGGCAGGGACAACACTGAAGCTTTCTTT.

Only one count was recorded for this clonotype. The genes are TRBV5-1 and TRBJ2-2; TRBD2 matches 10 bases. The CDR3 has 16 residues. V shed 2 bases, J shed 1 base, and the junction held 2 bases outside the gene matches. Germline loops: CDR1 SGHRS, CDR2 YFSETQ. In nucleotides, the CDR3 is TGCGCCAGCAGCTTCCGACTAGCGGGGAACACCGGGGAGCTGTTTTTT. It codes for CASSFRLAGNTGELFF.

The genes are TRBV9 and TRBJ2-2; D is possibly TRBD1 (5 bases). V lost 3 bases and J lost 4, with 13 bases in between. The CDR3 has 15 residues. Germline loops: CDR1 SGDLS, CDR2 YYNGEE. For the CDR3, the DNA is TGTGCCAGCAGCGATGTCAGGGTATCCACCGGGGAGCTGTTTTTT. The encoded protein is CASSDVRVSTGELFF.

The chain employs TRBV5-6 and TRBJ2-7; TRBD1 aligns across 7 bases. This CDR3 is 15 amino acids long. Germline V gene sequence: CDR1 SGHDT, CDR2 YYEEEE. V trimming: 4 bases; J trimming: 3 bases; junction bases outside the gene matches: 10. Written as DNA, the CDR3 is TGTGCCAGCAGCCTCGGGACAGCGGACAACTACGAGCAGTACTTC. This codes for CASSLGTADNYEQYF.

CDR3 sequence: CASRRQRETQYF. DNA for the CDR3: TGTGCCAGCAGACGACAGCGAGAGACCCAGTACTTC. The chain couples TRBV6-6 to TRBJ2-5; TRBD1 might be the D (5 bases). Germline V gene data show CDR1 as MNHNY and CDR2 as SVGAGI (reference sequence). The V gene lost 6 bases and the J gene lost 4 bases, with 9 bases spanning the gap. The CDR3 loop spans 12 amino acids.

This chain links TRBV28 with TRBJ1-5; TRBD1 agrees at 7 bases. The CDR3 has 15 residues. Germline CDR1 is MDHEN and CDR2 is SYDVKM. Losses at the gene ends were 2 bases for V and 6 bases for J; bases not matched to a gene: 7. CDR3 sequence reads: CASSLRLGQAQPQHF. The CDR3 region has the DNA TGTGCCAGCAGTTTACGTCTTGGACAGGCTCAGCCCCAGCATTTT. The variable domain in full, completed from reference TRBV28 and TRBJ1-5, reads DVKVTQSSRYLVKRTGEKVFLECVQDMDHENMFWYRQDPGLGLRLIYFSYDVKMKEKGDIPEGYSVSREKKERFSLILESASTNQTSMYLCASSLRLGQAQPQHFGDGTRLSIL.

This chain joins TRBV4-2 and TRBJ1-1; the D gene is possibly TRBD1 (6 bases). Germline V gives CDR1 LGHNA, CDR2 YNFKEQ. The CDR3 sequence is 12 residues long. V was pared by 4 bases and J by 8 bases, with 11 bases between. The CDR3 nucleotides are TGTGCCAGCAGCCTGCCAGGGGTGGAAGCTTTCTTT. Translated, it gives CASSLPGVEAFF.

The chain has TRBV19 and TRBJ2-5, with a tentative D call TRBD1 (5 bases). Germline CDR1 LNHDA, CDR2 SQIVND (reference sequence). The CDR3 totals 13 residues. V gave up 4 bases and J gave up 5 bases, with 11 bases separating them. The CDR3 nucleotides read TGTGCCAGTAGTAGGCAGGGATCGGAGACCCAGTACTTC. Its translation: CASSRQGSETQYF.

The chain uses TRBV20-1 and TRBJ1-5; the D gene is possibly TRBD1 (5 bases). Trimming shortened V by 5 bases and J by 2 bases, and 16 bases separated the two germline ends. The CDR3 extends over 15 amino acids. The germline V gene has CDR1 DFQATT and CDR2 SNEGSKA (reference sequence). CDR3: CSAAPRGNRNQPQHF. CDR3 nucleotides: TGCAGTGCTGCCCCCCGGGGGAATCGCAATCAGCCCCAGCATTTT.

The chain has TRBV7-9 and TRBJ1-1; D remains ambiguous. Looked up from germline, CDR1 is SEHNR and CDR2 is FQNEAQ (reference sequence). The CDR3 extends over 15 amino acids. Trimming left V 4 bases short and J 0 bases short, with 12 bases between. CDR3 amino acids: CASSSRGGMNTEAFF. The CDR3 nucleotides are TGTGCCAGCAGCTCCCGGGGAGGGATGAACACTGAAGCTTTCTTT.